This TCR beta chain was recorded in a study of identical twins. In the case of this clonotype: The antigen is undetermined.

TCRdb reprocessed the 5' RACE reads with MiXCR, giving one entry per CDR3 protein. The sample gives about 790,000 distinct CDR3 sequences, over 15% of which show up once; over 10% is in the top ten. Study-level findings and limits: Alpha sequences out of frame and shared by twins had excess low generation probability. Cross-sectional statistical analysis, not tracking of the same donors, underpinned the conclusions.

From germline, CDR1 is DFQATT and CDR2 SNEGSKA (reference sequence). This CDR3 contains 15 residues. V was pared by 3 bases and J by 5 bases, with 17 bases between. Another study also made use of these data, one on T cells expressing NK-cell markers. From that second work: Repertoires of TCR beta were obtained from T cells sorted as CD3+CD56+NKG2C+, CD3+CD56+NKG2C- and CD3+CD56-NKG2C+.

The sequence was collected from a woman aged 18 to 35 in good health. The specimen sequenced was PBMCs. The chain combines TRBV20-1 with TRBJ2-1; D perhaps matches TRBD2 (6 bases). DNA of the CDR3: TGCAGTGCTAGTTGGGGCGGACTACTAAACAATGAGCAGTTCTTC. Protein: CSASWGGLLNNEQFF.